The sequence of this TCR beta chain was determined in a study of T cells in Graves' hyperthyroidism and ophthalmopathy. Amplification yielded TCR beta CDR3 regions, with RNA transcripts as the source. The HTBI primer set served for first-round RT-PCR of the TCR CDR3. TCRdb called the multiplex PCR reads again in MiXCR, with one record for every CDR3 protein. This table has 350,000 to 400,000 distinct CDR3 sequences, 14% to 15% appearing once. This clonotype was counted at least ten times. This TCR was recovered from a woman aged 30 to 39 with Graves' hyperthyroidism. Sequencing was carried out using blood.

For the CDR3, the DNA is TGCAGTGCTACCCCGGGACAGGGCTCCTACAATGAGCAGTTCTTC. It translates to CSATPGQGSYNEQFF. The chain couples TRBV20-1 to TRBJ2-1; 9 positions match TRBD1. The CDR3 has 15 residues. J gave up 0 bases and V 4 bases, and 4 bases lay outside the gene matches. CDR1 and CDR2 from the germline V gene are DFQATT and SNEGSKA (reference sequence).